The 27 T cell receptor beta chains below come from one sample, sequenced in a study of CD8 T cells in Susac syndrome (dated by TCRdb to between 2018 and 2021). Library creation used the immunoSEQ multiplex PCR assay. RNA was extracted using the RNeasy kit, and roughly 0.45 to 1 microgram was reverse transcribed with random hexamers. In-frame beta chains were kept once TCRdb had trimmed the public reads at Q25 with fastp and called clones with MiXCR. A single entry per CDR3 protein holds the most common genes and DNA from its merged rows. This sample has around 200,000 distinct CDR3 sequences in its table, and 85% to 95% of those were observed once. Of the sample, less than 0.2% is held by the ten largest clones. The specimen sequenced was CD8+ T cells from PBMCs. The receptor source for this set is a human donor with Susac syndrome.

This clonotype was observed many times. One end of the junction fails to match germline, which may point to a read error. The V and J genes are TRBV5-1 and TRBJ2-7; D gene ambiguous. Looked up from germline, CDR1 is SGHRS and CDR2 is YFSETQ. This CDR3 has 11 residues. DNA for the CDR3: TGTGCCAGCAGCTTCGGCTACGAGCAGTACTTC. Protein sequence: CASSFGYEQYF.

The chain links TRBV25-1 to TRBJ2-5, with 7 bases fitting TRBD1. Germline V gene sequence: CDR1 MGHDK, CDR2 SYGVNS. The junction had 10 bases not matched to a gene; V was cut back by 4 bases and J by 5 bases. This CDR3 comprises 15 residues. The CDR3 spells CASSARTGGWETQYF. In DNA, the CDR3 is TGTGCCAGCAGTGCACGGACAGGTGGATGGGAGACCCAGTACTTC.

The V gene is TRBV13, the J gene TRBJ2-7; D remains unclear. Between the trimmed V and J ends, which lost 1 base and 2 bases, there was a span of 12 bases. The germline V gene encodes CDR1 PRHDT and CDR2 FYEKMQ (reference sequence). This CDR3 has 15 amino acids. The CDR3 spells CASSLAGQGPYEQYF. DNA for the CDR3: TGTGCCAGCAGCTTAGCCGGGCAAGGACCCTACGAGCAGTACTTC.

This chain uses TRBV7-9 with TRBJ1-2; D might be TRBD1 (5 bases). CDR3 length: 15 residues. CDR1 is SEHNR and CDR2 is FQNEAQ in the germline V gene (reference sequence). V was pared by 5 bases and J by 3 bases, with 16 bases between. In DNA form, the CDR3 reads TGTGCCAGCAGCCAGACCGGGACGGCCCACTATGGCTACACCTTC. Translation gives CASSQTGTAHYGYTF.

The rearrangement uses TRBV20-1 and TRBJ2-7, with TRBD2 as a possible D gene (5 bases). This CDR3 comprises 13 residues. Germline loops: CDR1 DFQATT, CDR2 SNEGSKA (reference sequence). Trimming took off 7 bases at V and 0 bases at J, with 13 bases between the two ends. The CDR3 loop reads CSVRGSSSYEQYF. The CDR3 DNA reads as TGCAGTGTGAGAGGGTCGAGCTCCTACGAGCAGTACTTC.

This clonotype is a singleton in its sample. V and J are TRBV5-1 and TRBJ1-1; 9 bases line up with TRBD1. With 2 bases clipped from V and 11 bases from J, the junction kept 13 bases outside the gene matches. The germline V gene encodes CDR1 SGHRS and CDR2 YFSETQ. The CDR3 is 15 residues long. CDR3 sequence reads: CASSLSNQQGAGAFF. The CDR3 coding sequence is TGCGCCAGCAGCTTATCAAATCAACAGGGGGCTGGGGCTTTCTTT.

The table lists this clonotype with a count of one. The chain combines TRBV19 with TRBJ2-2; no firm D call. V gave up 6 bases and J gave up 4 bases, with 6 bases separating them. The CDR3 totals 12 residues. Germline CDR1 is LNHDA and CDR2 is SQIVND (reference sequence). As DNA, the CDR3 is TGTGCCAGTAGCATGGTCACCGGGGAGCTGTTTTTT. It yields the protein CASSMVTGELFF.

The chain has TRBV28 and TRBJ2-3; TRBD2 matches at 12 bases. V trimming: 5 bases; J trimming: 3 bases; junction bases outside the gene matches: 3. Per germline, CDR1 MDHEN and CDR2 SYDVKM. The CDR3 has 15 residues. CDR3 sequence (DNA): TGTGCCAGCAGTATGACTAGCGGGAGAACAGATACGCAGTATTTT. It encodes CASSMTSGRTDTQYF.

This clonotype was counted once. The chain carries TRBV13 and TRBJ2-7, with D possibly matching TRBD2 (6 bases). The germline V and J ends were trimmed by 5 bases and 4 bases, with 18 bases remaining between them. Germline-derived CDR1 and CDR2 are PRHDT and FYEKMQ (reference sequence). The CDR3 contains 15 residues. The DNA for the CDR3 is TGTGCCAGCAGCCCTCGGGGGACTGCTATATACGAGCAGTACTTC. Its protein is CASSPRGTAIYEQYF.

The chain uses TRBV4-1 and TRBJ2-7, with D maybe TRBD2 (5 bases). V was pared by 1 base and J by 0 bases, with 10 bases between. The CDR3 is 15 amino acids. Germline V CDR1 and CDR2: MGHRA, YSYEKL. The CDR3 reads CASSQAGINSYEQYF. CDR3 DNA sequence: TGCGCCAGCAGCCAAGCCGGGATCAACTCCTACGAGCAGTACTTC.

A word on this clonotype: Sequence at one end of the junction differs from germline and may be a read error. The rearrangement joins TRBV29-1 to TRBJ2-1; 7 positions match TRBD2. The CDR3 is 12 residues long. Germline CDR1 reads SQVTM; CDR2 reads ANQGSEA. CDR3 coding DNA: TGCAGCGTTGGCGGGAGTAGCAATGGGCAGTTCTTC. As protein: CSVGGSSNGQFF.

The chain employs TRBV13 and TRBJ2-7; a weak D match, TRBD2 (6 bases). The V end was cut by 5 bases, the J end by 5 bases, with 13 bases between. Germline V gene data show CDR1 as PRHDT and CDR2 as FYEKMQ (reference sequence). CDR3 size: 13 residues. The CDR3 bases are TGTGCCAGCAGCCGGGTCCAGCGGGACGAGCAGTACTTC. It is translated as CASSRVQRDEQYF.

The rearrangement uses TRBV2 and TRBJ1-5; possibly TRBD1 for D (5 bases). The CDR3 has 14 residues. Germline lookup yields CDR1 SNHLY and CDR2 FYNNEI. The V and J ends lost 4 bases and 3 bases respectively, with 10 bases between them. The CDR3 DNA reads TGTGCCAGCAGTGTTGGCAGGGACAATCAGCCCCAGCATTTT. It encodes CASSVGRDNQPQHF.

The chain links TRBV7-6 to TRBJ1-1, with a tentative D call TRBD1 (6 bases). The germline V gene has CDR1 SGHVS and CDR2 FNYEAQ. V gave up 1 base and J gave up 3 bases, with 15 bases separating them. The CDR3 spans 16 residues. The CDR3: CASSLDGRGYDTEAFF. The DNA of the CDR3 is TGTGCCAGCAGCTTAGATGGCAGGGGATATGACACTGAAGCTTTCTTT.

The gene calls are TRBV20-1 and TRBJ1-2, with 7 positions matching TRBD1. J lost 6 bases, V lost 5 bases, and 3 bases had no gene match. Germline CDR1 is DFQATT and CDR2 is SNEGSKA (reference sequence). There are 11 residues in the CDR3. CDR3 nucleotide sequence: TGCAGTGCTGGGACAGTTGATGGCTACACCTTC. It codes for CSAGTVDGYTF.

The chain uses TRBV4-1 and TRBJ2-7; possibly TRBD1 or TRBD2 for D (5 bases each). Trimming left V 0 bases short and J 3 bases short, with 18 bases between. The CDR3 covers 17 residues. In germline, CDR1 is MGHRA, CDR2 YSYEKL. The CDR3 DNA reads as TGCGCCAGCAGCCAAGATCGAGTAGGGACGGTGAGCTACGAGCAGTACTTC. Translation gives CASSQDRVGTVSYEQYF.

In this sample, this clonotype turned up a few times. This chain's CDR3 is CASSSQGIAKNIQYF. The CDR3 DNA sequence: TGTGCCAGTAGTTCACAGGGAATAGCCAAAAACATTCAGTACTTC. The chain joins TRBV19 to TRBJ2-4; D might be TRBD1 (6 bases). From germline, CDR1 is LNHDA and CDR2 SQIVND (reference sequence). Trimming removed 5 bases from V and 0 bases from J, with 11 bases in between. There are 15 residues in the CDR3. Complete variable domain (other parts from reference TRBV19 and TRBJ2-4): DGGITQSPKYLFRKEGQNVTLSCEQNLNHDAMYWYRQDPGQGLRLIYYSQIVNDFQKGDIAEGYSVSREKKESFPLTVTSAQKNPTAFYLCASSSQGIAKNIQYFGAGTRLSVL.

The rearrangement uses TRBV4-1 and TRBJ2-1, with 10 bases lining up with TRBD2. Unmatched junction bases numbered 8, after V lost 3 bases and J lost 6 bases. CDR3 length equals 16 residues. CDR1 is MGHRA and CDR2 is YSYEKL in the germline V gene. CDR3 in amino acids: CASSHPASSGSNEQFF. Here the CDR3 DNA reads TGCGCCAGCAGCCACCCGGCCTCTAGCGGGAGCAATGAGCAGTTCTTC.

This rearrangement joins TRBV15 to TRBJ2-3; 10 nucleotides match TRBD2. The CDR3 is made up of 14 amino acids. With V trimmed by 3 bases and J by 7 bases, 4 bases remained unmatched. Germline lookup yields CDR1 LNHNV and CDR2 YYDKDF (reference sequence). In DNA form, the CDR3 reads TGTGCCACCAGCAGGACTAGCGGGTCACATACGCAGTATTTT. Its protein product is CATSRTSGSHTQYF.

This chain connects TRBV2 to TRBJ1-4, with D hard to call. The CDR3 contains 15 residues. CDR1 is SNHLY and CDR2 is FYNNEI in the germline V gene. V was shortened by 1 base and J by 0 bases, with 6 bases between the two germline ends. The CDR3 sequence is CASSEEGATNEKLFF. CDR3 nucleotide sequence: TGTGCCAGCAGTGAAGAAGGCGCAACTAATGAAAAACTGTTTTTT.

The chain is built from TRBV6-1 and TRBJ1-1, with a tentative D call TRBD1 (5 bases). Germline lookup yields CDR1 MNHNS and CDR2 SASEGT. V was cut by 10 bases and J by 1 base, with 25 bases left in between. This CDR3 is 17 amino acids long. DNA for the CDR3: TGTGCCATCAGAGGACCGCTGGGGCGTTCACAGAACACTGAAGCTTTCTTT. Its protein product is CAIRGPLGRSQNTEAFF.

The CDR3 loop reads CASSGTGYNEQFF. The DNA for the CDR3 is TGTGCCAGCAGTGGGACTGGGTACAATGAGCAGTTCTTC. The chain recombines TRBV2 with TRBJ2-1, with D perhaps TRBD2 (5 bases). The germline CDR1 and CDR2 sequences are SNHLY and FYNNEI. The CDR3 spans 13 residues. V was clipped by 4 bases and J by 4 bases, with 8 bases between them.

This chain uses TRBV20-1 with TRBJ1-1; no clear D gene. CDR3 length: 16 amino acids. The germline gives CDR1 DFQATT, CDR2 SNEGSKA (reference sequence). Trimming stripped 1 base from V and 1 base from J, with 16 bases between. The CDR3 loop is CSARGGRRSKNTEAFF. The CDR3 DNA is TGCAGTGCTAGAGGGGGTCGTAGGTCCAAGAACACTGAAGCTTTCTTT.

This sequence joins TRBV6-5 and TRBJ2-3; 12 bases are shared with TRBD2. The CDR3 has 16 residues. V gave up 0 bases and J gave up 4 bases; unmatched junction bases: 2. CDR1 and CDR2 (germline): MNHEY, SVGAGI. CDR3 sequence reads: CASSYSLAGGSDTQYF. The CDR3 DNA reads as TGTGCCAGCAGTTACTCTCTAGCGGGGGGGTCAGATACGCAGTATTTT.

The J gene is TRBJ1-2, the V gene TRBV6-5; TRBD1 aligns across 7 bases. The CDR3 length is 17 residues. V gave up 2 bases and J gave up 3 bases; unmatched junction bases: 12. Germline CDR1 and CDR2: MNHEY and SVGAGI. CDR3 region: CASSYLRQGFNDYGYTF. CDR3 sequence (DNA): TGTGCCAGCAGTTACCTAAGACAGGGTTTTAACGACTATGGCTACACCTTC.

The CDR3: CASSLGPTSGSSYEQYF. The CDR3 DNA is TGTGCCAGCAGTTTAGGGCCCACTAGCGGGAGCTCCTACGAGCAGTACTTC. The chain uses TRBV28 and TRBJ2-7, with 11 bases identical to TRBD2. V lost 2 bases to trimming and J lost 0 bases; unmatched junction nucleotides: 6. The CDR3 contains 17 residues. The germline gives CDR1 MDHEN, CDR2 SYDVKM.

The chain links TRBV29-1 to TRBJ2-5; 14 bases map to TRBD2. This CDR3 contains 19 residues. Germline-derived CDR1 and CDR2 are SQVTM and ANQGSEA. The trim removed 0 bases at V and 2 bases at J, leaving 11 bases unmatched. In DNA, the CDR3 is TGCAGCGTTGAAGAGCCCAGACTAGCGGGGGGGCTTAAACAAGAGACCCAGTACTTC. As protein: CSVEEPRLAGGLKQETQYF.